The entry that follows covers one T cell receptor beta chain sequence. Its antigen is unidentified. The sample is drawn from a study of Ad26.COV2.S vaccination and SARS-CoV-2 variants. In the study overall: Enrolled in COV1001, the donor was in the Ad26.COV2.S trial arm, which received the vaccine.

Clones were read by immunoSEQ multiplex PCR, and TCRdb kept only the in-frame ones, dropping some. The table records around 300,000 clones, approximately 87% of them present only once. This CDR3 has 21 residues. Study results and caveats: The analyses of TCR breadth and depth may have understated the size of total T cell responses.

Treatment in this sample: approximately 18 received Ad26.COV2.S at low or high dose, single or two shots; about 5 received placebo; per-sample allocation not given. Vaccine and placebo recipients were sampled on day 63 after the first injection. This clonotype was obtained from a person between 18 and 59 years old who received the Ad26.COV2.S COVID-19 vaccine or a placebo. The source material was peripheral blood, sampled in a trial of Ad26.COV2.S vaccine versus placebo. This chain uses TRBV12-2 with TRBJ1-5; the table's TRBD1 call for D was not verified on the DNA. TRBV12-2 is a pseudogene. The CDR3: CASRRRCSPPPKQGLDQPQHF. The CDR3 DNA sequence: TGTGCAAGTCGCAGACGCTGCTCGCCTCCTCCCAAACAGGGGTTAGACCAGCCCCAGCATTTT.